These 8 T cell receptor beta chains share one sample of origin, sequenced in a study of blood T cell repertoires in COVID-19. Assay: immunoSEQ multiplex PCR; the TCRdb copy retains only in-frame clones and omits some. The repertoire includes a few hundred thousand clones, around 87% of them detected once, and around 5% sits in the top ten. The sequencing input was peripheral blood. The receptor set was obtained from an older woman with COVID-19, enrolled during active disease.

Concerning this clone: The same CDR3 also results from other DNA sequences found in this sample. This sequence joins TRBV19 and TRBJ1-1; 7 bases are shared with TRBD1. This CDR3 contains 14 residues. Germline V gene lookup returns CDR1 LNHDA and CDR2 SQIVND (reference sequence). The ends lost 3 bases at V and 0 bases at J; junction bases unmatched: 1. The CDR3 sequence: CASSMGQLNTEAFF. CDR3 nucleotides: TGTGCCAGTAGTATGGGACAGCTGAACACTGAAGCTTTCTTT. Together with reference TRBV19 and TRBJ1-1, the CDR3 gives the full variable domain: DGGITQSPKYLFRKEGQNVTLSCEQNLNHDAMYWYRQDPGQGLRLIYYSQIVNDFQKGDIAEGYSVSREKKESFPLTVTSAQKNPTAFYLCASSMGQLNTEAFFGQGTRLTVV.

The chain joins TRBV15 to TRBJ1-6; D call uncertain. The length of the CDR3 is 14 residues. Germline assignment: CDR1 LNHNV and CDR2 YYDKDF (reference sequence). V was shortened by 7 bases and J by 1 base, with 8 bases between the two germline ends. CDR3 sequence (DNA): TGTGCCACCAACACCGGGTCCTATAATTCACCCCTCCACTTT. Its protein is CATNTGSYNSPLHF.

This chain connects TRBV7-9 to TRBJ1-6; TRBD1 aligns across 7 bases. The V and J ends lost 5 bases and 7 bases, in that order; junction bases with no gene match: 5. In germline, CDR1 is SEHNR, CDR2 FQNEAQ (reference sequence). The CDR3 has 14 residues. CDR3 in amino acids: CASSLQGWNSPLHF. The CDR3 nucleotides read TGTGCCAGCAGCCTACAGGGGTGGAATTCACCCCTCCACTTT.

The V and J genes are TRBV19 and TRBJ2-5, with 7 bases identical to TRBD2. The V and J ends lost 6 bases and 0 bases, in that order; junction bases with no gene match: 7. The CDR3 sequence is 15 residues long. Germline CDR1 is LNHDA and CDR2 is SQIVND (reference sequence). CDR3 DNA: TGTGCCAGTAGACCTAGCGGAGTGTACCAAGAGACCCAGTACTTC. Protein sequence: CASRPSGVYQETQYF.

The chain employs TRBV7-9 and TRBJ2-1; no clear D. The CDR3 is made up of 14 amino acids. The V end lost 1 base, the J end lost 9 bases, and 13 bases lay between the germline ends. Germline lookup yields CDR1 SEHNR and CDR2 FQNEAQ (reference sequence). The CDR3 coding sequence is TGTGCCAGCAGCTTAGGTGGTAGTACTGGTGAGCAGTTCTTC. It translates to CASSLGGSTGEQFF.

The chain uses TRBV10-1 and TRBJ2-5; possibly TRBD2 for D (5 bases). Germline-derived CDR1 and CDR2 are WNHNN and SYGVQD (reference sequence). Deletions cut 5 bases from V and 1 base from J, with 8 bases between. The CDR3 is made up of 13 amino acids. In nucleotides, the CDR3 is TGCGCCAGCAGTCCTGCGGGCCAAGAGACCCAGTACTTC. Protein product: CASSPAGQETQYF.

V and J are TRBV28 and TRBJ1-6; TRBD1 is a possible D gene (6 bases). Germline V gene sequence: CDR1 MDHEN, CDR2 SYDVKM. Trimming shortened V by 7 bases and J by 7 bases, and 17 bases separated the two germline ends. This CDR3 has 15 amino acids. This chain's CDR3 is CASTQPTGANSPLHF. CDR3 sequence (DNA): TGTGCCAGCACCCAACCGACAGGTGCGAATTCACCCCTCCACTTT. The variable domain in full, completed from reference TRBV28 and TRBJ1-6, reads DVKVTQSSRYLVKRTGEKVFLECVQDMDHENMFWYRQDPGLGLRLIYFSYDVKMKEKGDIPEGYSVSREKKERFSLILESASTNQTSMYLCASTQPTGANSPLHFGNGTRLTVT.

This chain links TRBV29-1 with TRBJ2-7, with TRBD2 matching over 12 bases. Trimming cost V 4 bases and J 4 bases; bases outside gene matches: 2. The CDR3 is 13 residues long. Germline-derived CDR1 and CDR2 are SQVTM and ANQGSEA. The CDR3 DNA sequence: TGCAGCGTTGTGCTAGCGGGAGGGTACGAGCAGTACTTC. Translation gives CSVVLAGGYEQYF.